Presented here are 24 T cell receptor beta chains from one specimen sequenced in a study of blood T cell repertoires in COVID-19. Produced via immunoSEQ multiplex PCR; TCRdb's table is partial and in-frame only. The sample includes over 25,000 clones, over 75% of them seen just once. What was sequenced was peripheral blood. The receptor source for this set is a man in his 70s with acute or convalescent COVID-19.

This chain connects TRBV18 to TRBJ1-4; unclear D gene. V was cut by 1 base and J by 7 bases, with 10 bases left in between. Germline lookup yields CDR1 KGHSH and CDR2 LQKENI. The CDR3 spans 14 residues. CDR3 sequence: CASSPLSGGEKLFF. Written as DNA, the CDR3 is TGTGCCAGCTCACCACTATCAGGAGGTGAAAAACTGTTTTTT.

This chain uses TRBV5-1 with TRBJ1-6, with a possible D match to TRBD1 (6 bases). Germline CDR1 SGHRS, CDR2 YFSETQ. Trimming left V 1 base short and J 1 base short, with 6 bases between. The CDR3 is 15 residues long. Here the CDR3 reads CASSLQGSYNSPLHF. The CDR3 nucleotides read TGCGCCAGCAGCTTGCAGGGGTCCTATAATTCACCCCTCCACTTT.

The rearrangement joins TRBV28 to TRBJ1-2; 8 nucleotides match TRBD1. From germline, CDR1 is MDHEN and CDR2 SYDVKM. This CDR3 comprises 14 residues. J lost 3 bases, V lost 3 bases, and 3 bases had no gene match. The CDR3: CASSFRDRYYGYTF. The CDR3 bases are TGTGCCAGCAGTTTTAGGGACAGGTACTATGGCTACACCTTC.

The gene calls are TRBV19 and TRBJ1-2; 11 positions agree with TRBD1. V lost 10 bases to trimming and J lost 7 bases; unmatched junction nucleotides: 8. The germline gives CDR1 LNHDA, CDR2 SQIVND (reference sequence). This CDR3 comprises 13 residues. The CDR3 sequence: CATDGQGALGYTF. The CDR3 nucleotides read TGTGCCACCGACGGACAGGGGGCCCTTGGCTACACCTTC.

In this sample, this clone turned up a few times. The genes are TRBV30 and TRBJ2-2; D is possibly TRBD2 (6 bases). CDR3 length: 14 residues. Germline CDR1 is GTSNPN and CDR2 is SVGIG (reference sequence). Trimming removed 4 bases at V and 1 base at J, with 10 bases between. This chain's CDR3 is CAWKKAGNTGELFF. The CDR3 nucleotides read TGTGCCTGGAAGAAAGCGGGGAACACCGGGGAGCTGTTTTTT.

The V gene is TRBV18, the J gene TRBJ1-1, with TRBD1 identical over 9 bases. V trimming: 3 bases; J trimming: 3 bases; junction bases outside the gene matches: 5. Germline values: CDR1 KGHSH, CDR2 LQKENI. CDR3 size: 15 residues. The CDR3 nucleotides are TGTGCCAGCTCACCCGGACAGGGGCCGGACACTGAAGCTTTCTTT. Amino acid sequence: CASSPGQGPDTEAFF. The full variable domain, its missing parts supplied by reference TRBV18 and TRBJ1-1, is NAGVMQNPRHLVRRRGQEARLRCSPMKGHSHVYWYRQLPEEGLKFMVYLQKENIIDESGMPKERFSAEFPKEGPSILRIQQVVRGDSAAYFCASSPGQGPDTEAFFGQGTRLTVV.

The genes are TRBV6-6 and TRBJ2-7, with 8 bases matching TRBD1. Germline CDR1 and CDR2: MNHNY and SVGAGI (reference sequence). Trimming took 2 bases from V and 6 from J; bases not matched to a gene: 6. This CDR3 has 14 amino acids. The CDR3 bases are TGTGCCAGCAGTTACAATCAGGGGGCTTCCGAGCAGTACTTC. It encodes CASSYNQGASEQYF.

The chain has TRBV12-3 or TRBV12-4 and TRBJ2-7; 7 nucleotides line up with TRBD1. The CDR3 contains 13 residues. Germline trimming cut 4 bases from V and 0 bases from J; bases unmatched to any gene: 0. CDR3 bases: TGTGCCAGCAGTTGGGACAGCTCCTACGAGCAGTACTTC. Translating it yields CASSWDSSYEQYF.

The CDR3 sequence is CASSQDLRSPPSYEQYF. The CDR3 DNA sequence: TGCGCCAGCAGCCAAGATCTCCGGTCGCCTCCGTCCTACGAGCAGTACTTC. The chain links TRBV4-1 to TRBJ2-7, with D hard to call. From germline, CDR1 is MGHRA and CDR2 YSYEKL. Trimming took off 0 bases at V and 1 base at J, with 16 bases between the two ends. There are 17 residues in the CDR3.

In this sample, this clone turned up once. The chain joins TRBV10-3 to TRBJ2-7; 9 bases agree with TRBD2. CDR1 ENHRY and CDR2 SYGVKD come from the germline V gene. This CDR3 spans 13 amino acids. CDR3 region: CAIGSGSSYEQYF. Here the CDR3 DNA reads TGTGCAATCGGTAGCGGGAGTTCCTACGAGCAGTACTTC.

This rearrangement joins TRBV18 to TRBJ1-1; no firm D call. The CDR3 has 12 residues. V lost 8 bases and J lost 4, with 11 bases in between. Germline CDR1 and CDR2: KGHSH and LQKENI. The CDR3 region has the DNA TGTGCCAGCCTCGATACGGGCACTGAAGCTTTCTTT. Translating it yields CASLDTGTEAFF. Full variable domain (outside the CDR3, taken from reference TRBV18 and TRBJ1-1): NAGVMQNPRHLVRRRGQEARLRCSPMKGHSHVYWYRQLPEEGLKFMVYLQKENIIDESGMPKERFSAEFPKEGPSILRIQQVVRGDSAAYFCASLDTGTEAFFGQGTRLTVV.

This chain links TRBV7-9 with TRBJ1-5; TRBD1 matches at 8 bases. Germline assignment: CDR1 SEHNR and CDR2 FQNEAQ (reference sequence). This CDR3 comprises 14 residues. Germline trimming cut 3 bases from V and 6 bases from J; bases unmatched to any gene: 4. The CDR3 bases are TGTGCCAGCAGCTTGGCAGGGGGCTCTCAGCCCCAGCATTTT. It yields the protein CASSLAGGSQPQHF.

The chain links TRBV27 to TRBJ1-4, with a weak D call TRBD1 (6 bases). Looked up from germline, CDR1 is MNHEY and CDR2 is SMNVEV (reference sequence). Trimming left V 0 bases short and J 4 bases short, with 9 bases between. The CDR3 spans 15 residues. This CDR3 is CASSLSRGYNEKLFF. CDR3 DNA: TGTGCCAGCAGTTTATCTAGGGGGTATAATGAAAAACTGTTTTTT.

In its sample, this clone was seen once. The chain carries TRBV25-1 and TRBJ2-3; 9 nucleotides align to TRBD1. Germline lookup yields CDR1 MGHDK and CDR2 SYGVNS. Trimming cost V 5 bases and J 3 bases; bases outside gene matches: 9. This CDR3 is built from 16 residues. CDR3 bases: TGTGCCAGCAGTCTGAATGGGGGGACAGGGACAGATACGCAGTATTTT. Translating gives CASSLNGGTGTDTQYF.

CDR3 protein: CASSGAGAGDTQYF. CDR3 coding DNA: TGTGCCAGCAGCGGAGCGGGGGCGGGAGATACGCAGTATTTT. The chain carries TRBV9 and TRBJ2-3; the match to TRBD2 covers 8 bases. The CDR3 has 14 amino acids. Germline lookup yields CDR1 SGDLS and CDR2 YYNGEE. V was clipped by 3 bases and J by 5 bases; unmatched bases: 5.

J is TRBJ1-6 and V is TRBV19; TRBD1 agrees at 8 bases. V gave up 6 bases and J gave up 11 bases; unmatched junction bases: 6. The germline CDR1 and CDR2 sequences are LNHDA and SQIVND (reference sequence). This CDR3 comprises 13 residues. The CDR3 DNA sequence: TGTGCCAGTAGCCAAGGACAGGGAGCACCCCTCCACTTT. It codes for CASSQGQGAPLHF. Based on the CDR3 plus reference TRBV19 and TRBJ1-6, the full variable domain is DGGITQSPKYLFRKEGQNVTLSCEQNLNHDAMYWYRQDPGQGLRLIYYSQIVNDFQKGDIAEGYSVSREKKESFPLTVTSAQKNPTAFYLCASSQGQGAPLHFGNGTRLTVT.

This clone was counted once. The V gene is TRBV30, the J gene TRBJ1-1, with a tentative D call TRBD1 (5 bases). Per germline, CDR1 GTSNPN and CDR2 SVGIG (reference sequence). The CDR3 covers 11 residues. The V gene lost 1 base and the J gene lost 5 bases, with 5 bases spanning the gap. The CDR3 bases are TGTGCCTGGAGTGGACAGACTGAAGCTTTCTTT. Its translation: CAWSGQTEAFF. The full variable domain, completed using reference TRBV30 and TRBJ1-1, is SQTIHQWPATLVQPVGSPLSLECTVEGTSNPNLYWYRQAAGRGLQLLFYSVGIGQISSEVPQNLSASRPQDRQFILSSKKLLLSDSGFYLCAWSGQTEAFFGQGTRLTVV.

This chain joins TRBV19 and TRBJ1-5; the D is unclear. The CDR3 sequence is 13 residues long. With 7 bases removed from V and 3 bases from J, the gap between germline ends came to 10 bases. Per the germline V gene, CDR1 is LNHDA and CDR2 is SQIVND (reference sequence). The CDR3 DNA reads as TGTGCCAGTAAGGAGGACTACAATCAGCCCCAGCATTTT. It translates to CASKEDYNQPQHF.

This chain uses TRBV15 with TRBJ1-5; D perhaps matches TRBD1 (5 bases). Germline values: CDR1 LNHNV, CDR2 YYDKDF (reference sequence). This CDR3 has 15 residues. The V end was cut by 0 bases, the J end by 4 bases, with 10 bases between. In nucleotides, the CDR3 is TGTGCCACCAGCAGAGATCAGGGCTGGAATCAGCCCCAGCATTTT. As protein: CATSRDQGWNQPQHF.

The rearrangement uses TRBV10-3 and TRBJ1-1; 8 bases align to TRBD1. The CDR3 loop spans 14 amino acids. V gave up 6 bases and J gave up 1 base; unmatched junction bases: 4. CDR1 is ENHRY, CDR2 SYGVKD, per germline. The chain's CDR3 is CAIRAGGRNTEAFF. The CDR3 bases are TGTGCCATCAGGGCAGGGGGCCGGAACACTGAAGCTTTCTTT.

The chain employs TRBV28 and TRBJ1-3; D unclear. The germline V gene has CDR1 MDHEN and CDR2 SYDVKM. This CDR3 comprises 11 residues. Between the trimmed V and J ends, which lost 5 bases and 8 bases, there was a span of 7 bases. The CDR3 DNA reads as TGTGCCAGCAGTGGCCTCGACACCATATATTTT. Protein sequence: CASSGLDTIYF.

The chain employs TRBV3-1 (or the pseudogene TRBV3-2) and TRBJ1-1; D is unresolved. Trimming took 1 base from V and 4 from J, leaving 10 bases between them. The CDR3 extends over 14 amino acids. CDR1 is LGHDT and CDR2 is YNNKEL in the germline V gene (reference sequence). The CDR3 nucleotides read TGTGCCAGCAGCCAAGCGGGTGGATTCACTGAAGCTTTCTTT. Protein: CASSQAGGFTEAFF.

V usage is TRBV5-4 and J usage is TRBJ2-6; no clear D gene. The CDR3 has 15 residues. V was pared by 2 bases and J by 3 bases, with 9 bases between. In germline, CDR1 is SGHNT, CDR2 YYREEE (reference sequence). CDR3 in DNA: TGTGCCAGCAGCTTTTCACAGAGTGGGGCCAACGTCCTGACTTTC. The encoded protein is CASSFSQSGANVLTF.

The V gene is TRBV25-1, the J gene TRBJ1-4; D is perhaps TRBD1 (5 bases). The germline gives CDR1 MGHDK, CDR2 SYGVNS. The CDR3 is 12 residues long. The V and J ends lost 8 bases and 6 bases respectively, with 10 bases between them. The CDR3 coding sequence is TGTGCCAGCCGGGGGATCGATGAAAAACTGTTTTTT. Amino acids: CASRGIDEKLFF.